This T cell receptor beta chain comes out of a study of tumor and adjacent non-tumor tissue in lung cancer. This clonotype showed up many times. Its specificity is not known. Three rounds of nested PCR, following a modified ARM-PCR protocol, produced the TCRbeta library. TCRdb reprocessed the multiplex PCR reads via MiXCR and lists one record per CDR3 protein. The sample carries under 85,000 distinct CDR3 sequences, about 80% recorded once. This CDR3 contains 15 residues. Trimming left V 2 bases short and J 4 bases short, with 11 bases between. Germline V lookup: CDR1 MGHRA, CDR2 YSYEKL. No cell sorting was done before RNA was extracted from the tissue. Distant lung tissue was collected more than 3 cm away from the tumor edge. Between August and November 2014, newly diagnosed, chemotherapy-naive lung cancer patients underwent thoracic surgery in China. Study-level results: Compared with tumor, normal lung showed significantly lower TCR diversity.

The rearrangement joins TRBV4-1 to TRBJ1-4; TRBD1 is a possible D gene (6 bases). The sequence came from a man between 65 and 85 years old with non-small cell lung cancer. Material: distant non-tumor lung tissue. The DNA for the CDR3 is TGCGCCAGCAGCCAATGGGGGGCCAGTAATGAAAAACTGTTTTTT. Amino acid sequence: CASSQWGASNEKLFF.